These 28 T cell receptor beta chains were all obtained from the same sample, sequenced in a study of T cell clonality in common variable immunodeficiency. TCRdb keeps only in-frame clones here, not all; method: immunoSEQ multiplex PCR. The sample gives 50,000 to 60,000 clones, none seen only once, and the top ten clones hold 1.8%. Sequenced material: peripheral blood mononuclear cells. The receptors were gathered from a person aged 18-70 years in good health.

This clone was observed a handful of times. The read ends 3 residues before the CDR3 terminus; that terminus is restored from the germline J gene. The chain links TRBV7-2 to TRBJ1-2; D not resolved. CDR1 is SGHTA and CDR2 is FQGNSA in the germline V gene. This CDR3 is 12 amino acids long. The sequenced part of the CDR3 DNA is TGTGCCAGCAGACCAACAACAGATACC. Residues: CASRPTTDT. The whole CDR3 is CASRPTTDTYTF.

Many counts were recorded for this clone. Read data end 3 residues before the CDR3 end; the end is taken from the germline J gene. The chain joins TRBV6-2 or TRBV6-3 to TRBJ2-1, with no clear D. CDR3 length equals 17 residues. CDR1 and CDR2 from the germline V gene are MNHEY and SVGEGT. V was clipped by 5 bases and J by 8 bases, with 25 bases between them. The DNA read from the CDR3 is TGTGCCAGCAGTCCCCGAATGGGCACTCCCGTAGAAGATGAG. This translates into CASSPRMGTPVEDE. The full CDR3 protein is CASSPRMGTPVEDEQFF.

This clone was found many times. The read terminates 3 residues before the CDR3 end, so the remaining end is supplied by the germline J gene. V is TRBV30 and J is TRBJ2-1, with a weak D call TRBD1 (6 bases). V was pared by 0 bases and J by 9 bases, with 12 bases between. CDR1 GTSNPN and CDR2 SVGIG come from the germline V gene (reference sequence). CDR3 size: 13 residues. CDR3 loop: CAWSVTGLGEQFF. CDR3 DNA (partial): TGTGCCTGGAGTGTAACAGGGCTGGGTGAG.

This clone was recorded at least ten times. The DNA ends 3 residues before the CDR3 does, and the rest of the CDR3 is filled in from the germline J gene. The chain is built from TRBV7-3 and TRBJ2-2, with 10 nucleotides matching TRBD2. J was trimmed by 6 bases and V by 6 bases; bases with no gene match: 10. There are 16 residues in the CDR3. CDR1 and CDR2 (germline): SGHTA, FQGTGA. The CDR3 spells CASRPTGTSASGELFF. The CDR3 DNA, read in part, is TGTGCCAGCAGACCAACCGGGACTAGCGCGTCCGGGGAG. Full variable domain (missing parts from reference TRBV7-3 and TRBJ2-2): GAGVSQTPSNKVTEKGKYVELRCDPISGHTALYWYRQSLGQGPEFLIYFQGTGAADDSGLPNDRFFAVRPEGSVSTLKIQRTERGDSAVYLCASRPTGTSASGELFFGEGSRLTVL.

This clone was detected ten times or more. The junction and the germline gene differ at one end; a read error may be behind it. The CDR3 bases that were read are TGCGCCAGCAGCCCCTTGACTAGCGGGAGGGTAGAGACC. Its protein product is CASSPLTSGRVET. The whole CDR3 protein reads CASSPLTSGRVETQYF. This chain uses TRBV4-2 with TRBJ2-5, with 14 bases aligning to TRBD2. The missing CDR3 end, 3 residues past where the read stops, is filled in from the germline J gene. The CDR3 loop spans 16 amino acids. Looked up from germline, CDR1 is LGHNA and CDR2 is YNFKEQ.

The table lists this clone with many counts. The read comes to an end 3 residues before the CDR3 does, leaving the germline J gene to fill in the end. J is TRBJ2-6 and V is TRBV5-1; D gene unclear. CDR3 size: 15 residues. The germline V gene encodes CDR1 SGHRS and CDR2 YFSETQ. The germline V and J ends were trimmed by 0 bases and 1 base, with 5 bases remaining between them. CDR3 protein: CASSLVPSGANVLTF. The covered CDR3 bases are TGCGCCAGCAGCTTGGTTCCGTCTGGGGCCAACGTC.

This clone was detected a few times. The sequenced CDR3 bases are TGTGCCAGCTCCCCGCTAGACAGCGCAACTAATGAAAAG. It codes for CASSPLDSATNEK. The entire CDR3 sequence reads CASSPLDSATNEKLFF. V usage is TRBV18 and J usage is TRBJ2-2; D is perhaps TRBD1 (5 bases). The read finishes 3 residues shy of the CDR3 end, and the germline J gene is used to complete it. The CDR3 extends over 16 amino acids. The germline gives CDR1 KGHSH, CDR2 LQKENI.

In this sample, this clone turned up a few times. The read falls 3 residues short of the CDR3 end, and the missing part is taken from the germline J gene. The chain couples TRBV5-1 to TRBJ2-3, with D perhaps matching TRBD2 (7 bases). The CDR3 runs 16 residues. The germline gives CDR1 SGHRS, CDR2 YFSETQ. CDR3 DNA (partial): TGCGCCAGCAGCTCCACCGGTGGGGGGGGCAGGGAGACG. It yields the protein CASSSTGGGGRET. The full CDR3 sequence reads CASSSTGGGGRETQYF.

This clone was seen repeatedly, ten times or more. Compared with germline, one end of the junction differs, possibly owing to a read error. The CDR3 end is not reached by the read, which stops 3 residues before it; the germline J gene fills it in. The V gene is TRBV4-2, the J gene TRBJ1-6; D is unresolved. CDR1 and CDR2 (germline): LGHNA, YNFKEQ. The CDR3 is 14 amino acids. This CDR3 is CASSQGAIVGPLHF. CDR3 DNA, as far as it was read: TGCGCCAGCAGCCAAGGTGCTATCGTAGGGCCC.

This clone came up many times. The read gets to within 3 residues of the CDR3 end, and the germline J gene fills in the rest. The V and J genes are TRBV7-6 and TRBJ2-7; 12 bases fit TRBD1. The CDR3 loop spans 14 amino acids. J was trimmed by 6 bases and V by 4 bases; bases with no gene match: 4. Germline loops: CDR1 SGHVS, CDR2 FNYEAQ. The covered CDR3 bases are TGTGCCAGCAGCTCGGGACAGGGGGCGATCGAG. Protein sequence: CASSSGQGAIE. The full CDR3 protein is CASSSGQGAIEQYF.

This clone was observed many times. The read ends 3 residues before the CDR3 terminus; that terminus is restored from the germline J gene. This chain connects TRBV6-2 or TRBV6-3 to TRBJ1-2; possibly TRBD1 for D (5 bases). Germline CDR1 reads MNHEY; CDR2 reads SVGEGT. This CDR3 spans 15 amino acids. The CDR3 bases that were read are TGTGCCAGCAGTTTAATCTCACAGGCCAGCCTGGGC. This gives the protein CASSLISQASLG. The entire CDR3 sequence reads CASSLISQASLGYTF.

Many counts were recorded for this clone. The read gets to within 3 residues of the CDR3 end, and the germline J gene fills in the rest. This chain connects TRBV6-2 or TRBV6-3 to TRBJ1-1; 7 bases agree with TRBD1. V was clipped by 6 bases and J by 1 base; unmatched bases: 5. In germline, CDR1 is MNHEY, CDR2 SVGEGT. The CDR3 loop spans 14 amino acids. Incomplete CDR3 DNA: TGTGCCAGCAGGAAGGACAGGACGAACACTGAA. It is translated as CASRKDRTNTE. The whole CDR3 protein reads CASRKDRTNTEAFF.

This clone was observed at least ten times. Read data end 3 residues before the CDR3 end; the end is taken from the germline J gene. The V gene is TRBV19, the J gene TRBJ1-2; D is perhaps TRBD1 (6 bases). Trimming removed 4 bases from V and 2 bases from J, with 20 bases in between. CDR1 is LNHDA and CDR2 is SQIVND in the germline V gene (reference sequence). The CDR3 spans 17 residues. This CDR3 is CASSRDYSGHINYGYTF. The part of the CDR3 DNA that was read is TGTGCCAGTAGTAGGGACTATTCGGGACACATCAACTATGGC.

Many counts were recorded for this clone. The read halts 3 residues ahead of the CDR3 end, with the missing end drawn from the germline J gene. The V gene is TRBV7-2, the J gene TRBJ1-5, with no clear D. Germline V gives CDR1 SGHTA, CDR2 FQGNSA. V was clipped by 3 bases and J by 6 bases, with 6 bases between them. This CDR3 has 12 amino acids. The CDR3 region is CASSFRGQPQHF. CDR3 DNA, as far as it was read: TGTGCCAGCAGCTTTCGCGGTCAGCCC.

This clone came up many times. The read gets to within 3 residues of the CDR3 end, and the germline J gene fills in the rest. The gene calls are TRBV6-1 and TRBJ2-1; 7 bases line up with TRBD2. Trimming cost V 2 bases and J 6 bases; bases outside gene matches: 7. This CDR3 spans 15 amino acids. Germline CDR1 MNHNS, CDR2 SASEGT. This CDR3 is CASSERASGSNEQFF. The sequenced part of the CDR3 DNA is TGTGCCAGCAGTGAACGGGCTAGCGGTTCCAATGAG.

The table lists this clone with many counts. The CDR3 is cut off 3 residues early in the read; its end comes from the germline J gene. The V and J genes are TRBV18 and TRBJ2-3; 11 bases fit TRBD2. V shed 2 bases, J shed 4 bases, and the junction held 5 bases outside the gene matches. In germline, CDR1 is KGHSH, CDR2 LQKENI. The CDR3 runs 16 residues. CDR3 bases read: TGTGCCAGCTCACCAGTAGGGACTAGCGGCCCAGATACG. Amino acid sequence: CASSPVGTSGPDT. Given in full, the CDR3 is CASSPVGTSGPDTQYF. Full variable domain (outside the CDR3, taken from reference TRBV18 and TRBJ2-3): NAGVMQNPRHLVRRRGQEARLRCSPMKGHSHVYWYRQLPEEGLKFMVYLQKENIIDESGMPKERFSAEFPKEGPSILRIQQVVRGDSAAYFCASSPVGTSGPDTQYFGPGTRLTVL.

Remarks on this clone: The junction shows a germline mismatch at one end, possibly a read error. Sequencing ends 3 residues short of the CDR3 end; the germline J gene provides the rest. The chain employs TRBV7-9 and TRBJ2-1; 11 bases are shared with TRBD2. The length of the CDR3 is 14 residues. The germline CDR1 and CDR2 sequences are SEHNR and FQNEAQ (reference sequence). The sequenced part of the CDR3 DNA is TGTGCCAGCAGCCTAGCGGGGGGTCACAATGAG. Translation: CASSLAGGHNE. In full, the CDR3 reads CASSLAGGHNEQFF.

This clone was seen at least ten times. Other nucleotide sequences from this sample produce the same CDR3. CDR3 sequence reads: CSARRGEQFF. The part of the CDR3 DNA that was read is TGCAGTGCTCGACGGGGTGAG. J is TRBJ2-1 and V is TRBV20-1, with D maybe TRBD2 (5 bases). The observed sequence ends 3 residues before the CDR3 terminus, with the missing tail filled in from the germline J gene. The CDR3 sequence is 10 residues long. V shed 5 bases and J shed 9 bases, with 8 bases lying between them. Germline loops: CDR1 DFQATT, CDR2 SNEGSKA (reference sequence).

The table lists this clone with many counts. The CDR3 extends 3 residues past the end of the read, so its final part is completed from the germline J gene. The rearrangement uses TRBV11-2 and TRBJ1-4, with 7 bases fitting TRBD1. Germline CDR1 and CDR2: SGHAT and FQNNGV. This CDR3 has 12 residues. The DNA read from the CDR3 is TGTGCCAGCAGTCCAGGGGGAGGAGAA. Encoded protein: CASSPGGGE. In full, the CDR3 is CASSPGGGELFF.

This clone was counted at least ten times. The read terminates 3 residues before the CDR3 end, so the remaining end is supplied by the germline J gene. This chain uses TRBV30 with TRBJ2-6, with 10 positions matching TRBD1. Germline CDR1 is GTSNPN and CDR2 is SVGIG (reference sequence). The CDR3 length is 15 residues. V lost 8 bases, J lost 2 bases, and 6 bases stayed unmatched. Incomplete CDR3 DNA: TGTGCCGGGACAGGGGAAGGGCCTGGGGCCAACGTC. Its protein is CAGTGEGPGANV. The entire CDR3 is CAGTGEGPGANVLTF.

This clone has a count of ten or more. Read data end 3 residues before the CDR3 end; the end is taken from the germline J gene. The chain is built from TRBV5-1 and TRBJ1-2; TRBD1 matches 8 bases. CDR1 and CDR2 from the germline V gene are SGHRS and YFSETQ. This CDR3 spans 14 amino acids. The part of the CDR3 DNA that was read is TGCGCCAGCAGCTTGGAACAGGGGGTATACGGC. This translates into CASSLEQGVYG. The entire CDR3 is CASSLEQGVYGYTF.

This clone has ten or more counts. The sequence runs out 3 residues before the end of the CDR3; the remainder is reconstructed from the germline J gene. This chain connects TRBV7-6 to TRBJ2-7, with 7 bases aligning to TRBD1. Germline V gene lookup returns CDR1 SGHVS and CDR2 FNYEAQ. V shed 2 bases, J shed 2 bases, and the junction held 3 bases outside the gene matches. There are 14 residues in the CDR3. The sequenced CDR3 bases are TGTGCCAGCAGCTTATACAGGGGACCCTACGAG. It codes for CASSLYRGPYE. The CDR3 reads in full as CASSLYRGPYEQYF. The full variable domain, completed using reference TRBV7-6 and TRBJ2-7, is GAGVSQSPRYKVTKRGQDVALRCDPISGHVSLYWYRQALGQGPEFLTYFNYEAQQDKSGLPNDRFSAERPEGSISTLTIQRTEQRDSAMYRCASSLYRGPYEQYFGPGTRLTVT.

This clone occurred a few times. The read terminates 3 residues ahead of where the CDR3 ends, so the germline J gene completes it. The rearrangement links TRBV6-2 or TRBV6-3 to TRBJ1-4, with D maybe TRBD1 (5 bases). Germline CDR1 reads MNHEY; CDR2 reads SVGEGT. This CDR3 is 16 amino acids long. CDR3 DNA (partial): TGTGCCAGCACCCCTACGCTGGGGCGGCGGAATTCACCA. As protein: CASTPTLGRRNSP. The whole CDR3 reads CASTPTLGRRNSPLFF.

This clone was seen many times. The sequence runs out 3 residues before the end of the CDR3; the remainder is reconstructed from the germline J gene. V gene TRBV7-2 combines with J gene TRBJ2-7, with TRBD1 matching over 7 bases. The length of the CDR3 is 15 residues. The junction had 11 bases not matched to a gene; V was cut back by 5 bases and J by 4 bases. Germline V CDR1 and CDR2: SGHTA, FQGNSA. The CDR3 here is CASSTRPGTAYEQYF. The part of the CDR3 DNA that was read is TGTGCCAGCAGCACCCGACCAGGGACAGCTTACGAG.

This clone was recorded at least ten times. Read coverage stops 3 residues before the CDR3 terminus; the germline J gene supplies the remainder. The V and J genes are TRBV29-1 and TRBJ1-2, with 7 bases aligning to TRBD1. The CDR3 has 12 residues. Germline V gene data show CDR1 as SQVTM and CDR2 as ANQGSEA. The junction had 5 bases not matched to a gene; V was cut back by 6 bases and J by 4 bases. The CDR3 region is CSVRTGPYGYTF. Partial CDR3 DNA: TGCAGCGTCCGGACAGGCCCCTATGGC. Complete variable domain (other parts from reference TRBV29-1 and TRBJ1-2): SAVISQKPSRDICQRGTSLTIQCQVDSQVTMMFWYRQQPGQSLTLIATANQGSEATYESGFVIDKFPISRPNLTFSTLTVSNMSPEDSSIYLCSVRTGPYGYTFGSGTRLTVV.

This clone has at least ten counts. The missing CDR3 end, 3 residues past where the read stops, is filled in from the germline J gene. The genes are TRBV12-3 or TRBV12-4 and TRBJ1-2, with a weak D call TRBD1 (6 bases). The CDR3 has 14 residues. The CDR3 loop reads CASSLIRSGAGYTF. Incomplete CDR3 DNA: TGTGCCAGCAGTTTAATTAGGTCAGGGGCCGGC.

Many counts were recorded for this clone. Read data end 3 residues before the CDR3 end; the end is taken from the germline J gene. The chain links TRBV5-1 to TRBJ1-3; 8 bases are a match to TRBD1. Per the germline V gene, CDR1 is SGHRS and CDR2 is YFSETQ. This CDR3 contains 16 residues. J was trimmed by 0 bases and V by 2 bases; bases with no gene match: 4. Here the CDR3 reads CASSFRGQGSGNTIYF. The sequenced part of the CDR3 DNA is TGCGCCAGCAGCTTCCGAGGACAGGGCTCTGGAAACACC.

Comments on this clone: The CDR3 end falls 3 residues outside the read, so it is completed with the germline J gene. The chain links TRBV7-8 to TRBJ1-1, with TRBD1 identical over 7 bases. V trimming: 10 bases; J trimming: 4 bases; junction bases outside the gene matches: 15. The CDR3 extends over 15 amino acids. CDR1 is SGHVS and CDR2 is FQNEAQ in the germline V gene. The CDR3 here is CAILSPQGPGTEAFF. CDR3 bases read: TGTGCCATCTTAAGCCCACAGGGGCCTGGCACTGAA.